Below are 23 T cell receptor beta chains sequenced from a single sample in a study of glioma-infiltrating T cells. TCR alpha and beta CDR3 regions were amplified from RNA using iRepertoire nested multiplex PCR. Each CDR3 protein is one row after TCRdb ran MiXCR on the multiplex PCR reads. The data contain 300,000 to 400,000 distinct CDR3 sequences, 41% of them singletons. What was sequenced was glioma tissue, nonneoplastic brain tissue, or PBMCs (not recorded which). The receptors were gathered from a human donor with low-grade glioma or glioblastoma, undergoing nonglioma brain surgery, or in good health (not recorded which).

The chain links TRBV7-2 to TRBJ2-1, with TRBD2 identical over 12 bases. Losses at the gene ends were 5 bases for V and 1 base for J; bases not matched to a gene: 0. This CDR3 region has 15 residues. The germline gives CDR1 SGHTA, CDR2 FQGNSA. In nucleotides, the CDR3 is TGTGCCAGCAGCACTAGCGGGGGGTCCTACAATGAGCAGTTCTTC. It codes for CASSTSGGSYNEQFF.

The chain is built from TRBV6-4 and TRBJ2-3; no reliable D call. The V end lost 5 bases, the J end lost 4 bases, and 10 bases lay between the germline ends. Germline V gene sequence: CDR1 MRHNA, CDR2 SNTAGT. The CDR3 totals 13 residues. CDR3 in amino acids: CASSSSFADTQYF. CDR3 nucleotide sequence: TGTGCCAGCAGTTCTTCTTTCGCAGATACGCAGTATTTT.

This clonotype was seen only a few times. The J gene is TRBJ1-4, the V gene TRBV28; tentative D call: TRBD1 (6 bases). The CDR3 extends over 14 amino acids. Trimming pared 5 bases from V and 5 bases from J, leaving 12 bases between. CDR1 and CDR2 (germline): MDHEN, SYDVKM. The CDR3 is CASSQGLGNEKLFF. In DNA form, the CDR3 reads TGTGCCAGCAGTCAGGGGCTCGGCAATGAAAAACTGTTTTTT.

The rearrangement joins TRBV19 to TRBJ2-7; maybe TRBD2 (6 bases). The CDR3 has 13 residues. Germline values: CDR1 LNHDA, CDR2 SQIVND (reference sequence). V lost 6 bases and J lost 4, with 13 bases in between. The CDR3 coding sequence is TGTGCCAGTAGGCTATCCGGGACTTACGAGCAGTACTTC. Protein: CASRLSGTYEQYF.

This clonotype was seen at least ten times. The rearrangement uses TRBV7-8 and TRBJ2-5, with unresolved D. This CDR3 comprises 14 residues. The V end lost 5 bases, the J end lost 0 bases, and 10 bases lay between the germline ends. Germline CDR1 reads SGHVS; CDR2 reads FQNEAQ. The DNA for the CDR3 is TGTGCCAGCAGCCCCCGTTGGGACCAAGAGACCCAGTACTTC. As protein: CASSPRWDQETQYF.

This clonotype showed up many times. The V and J genes are TRBV6-2 or TRBV6-3 and TRBJ2-3; 13 bases agree with TRBD2. CDR3 size: 17 residues. With V trimmed by 6 bases and J by 1 base, 7 bases remained unmatched. Germline V gene data show CDR1 as MNHEY and CDR2 as SVGEGT. The CDR3 is CASSPHGLAGGTDTQYF. CDR3 in DNA: TGTGCCAGCAGCCCGCATGGACTAGCGGGAGGCACAGATACGCAGTATTTT.

In DNA form, the CDR3 reads TGTGCCAGCAGCTTTCGAGTAGGACAGGCTGGCTATGGCTACACCTTC. It specifies CASSFRVGQAGYGYTF. The chain links TRBV5-8 to TRBJ1-2; TRBD1 matches 7 bases. V lost 2 bases to trimming and J lost 4 bases; unmatched junction nucleotides: 11. The CDR3 covers 16 residues. CDR1 and CDR2 from the germline V gene are SGHTS and YDEGEE.

CDR3 bases: TGTGCCAGCAGCTTGGCGACCGGACGAAACGTCCTGACTTTC. Residues: CASSLATGRNVLTF. The rearrangement uses TRBV7-9 and TRBJ2-6; D gene unclear. Germline V gene lookup returns CDR1 SEHNR and CDR2 FQNEAQ (reference sequence). CDR3 length: 14 amino acids. The germline V and J ends were trimmed by 3 bases and 10 bases, with 13 bases remaining between them.

The chain carries TRBV25-1 and TRBJ1-1; no clear D. Germline-derived CDR1 and CDR2 are MGHDK and SYGVNS. The CDR3 is made up of 13 amino acids. V was trimmed by 4 bases and J by 4 bases, leaving 10 bases between them. Here the CDR3 DNA reads TGTGCCAGCAGTGTGACGTCGGCCACTGAAGCTTTCTTT. Its translation is CASSVTSATEAFF.

This chain joins TRBV2 and TRBJ2-2; D gene uncertain. Looked up from germline, CDR1 is SNHLY and CDR2 is FYNNEI. The V and J ends lost 5 bases and 8 bases respectively, with 15 bases between them. This CDR3 spans 14 amino acids. The CDR3 here is CASSPRPFGGELFF. The CDR3 bases are TGTGCCAGCAGTCCGCGGCCTTTTGGAGGGGAGCTGTTTTTT.

V usage is TRBV5-1 and J usage is TRBJ1-1; 7 bases map to TRBD1. V shed 4 bases, J shed 1 base, and the junction held 7 bases outside the gene matches. CDR1 SGHRS and CDR2 YFSETQ come from the germline V gene. This CDR3 is 15 amino acids long. CDR3 sequence: CASSQGGPWNTEAFF. DNA for the CDR3: TGCGCCAGCAGCCAGGGGGGACCGTGGAACACTGAAGCTTTCTTT.

This clonotype has ten or more counts. The chain recombines TRBV28 with TRBJ2-3, with 8 bases that match TRBD2. J was trimmed by 2 bases and V by 3 bases; bases with no gene match: 4. Germline V gene lookup returns CDR1 MDHEN and CDR2 SYDVKM. This CDR3 is built from 15 residues. The CDR3 DNA sequence: TGTGCCAGCAGTTTTGGCGGGAGGCCCACAGATACGCAGTATTTT. This encodes CASSFGGRPTDTQYF.

This clonotype was counted ten times or more. The CDR3 sequence: CASSSGLAGSYEQYF. The CDR3, as DNA: TGTGCCAGCAGTTCGGGACTAGCGGGGTCCTACGAGCAGTACTTC. This rearrangement joins TRBV6-2 or TRBV6-3 to TRBJ2-7; 13 bases are a match to TRBD2. CDR1 and CDR2 (germline): MNHEY, SVGEGT. There are 15 residues in the CDR3. Trimming cost V 4 bases and J 1 base; bases outside gene matches: 1.

This clonotype appeared many times. This chain links TRBV6-1 with TRBJ2-7, with D possibly called TRBD1 or TRBD2 (5 bases each). The length of the CDR3 is 15 residues. Between the trimmed V and J ends, which lost 5 bases and 4 bases, there was a span of 18 bases. Germline values: CDR1 MNHNS, CDR2 SASEGT. The DNA for the CDR3 is TGTGCCAGCAGTCGGGACCCTGGAACCGTATACGAGCAGTACTTC. The encoded protein is CASSRDPGTVYEQYF.

The DNA of the CDR3 is TGTGCCAGTAGTTCCACCTTTCAGGGTCTCCAGCATTTT. Protein sequence: CASSSTFQGLQHF. This sequence joins TRBV19 and TRBJ1-5, with TRBD1 as a possible D gene (5 bases). CDR3 size: 13 residues. Germline CDR1 is LNHDA and CDR2 is SQIVND (reference sequence). V shed 5 bases and J shed 12 bases, with 17 bases lying between them.

The gene calls are TRBV18 and TRBJ2-1, with unresolved D. From germline, CDR1 is KGHSH and CDR2 LQKENI. With 5 bases removed from V and 0 bases from J, the gap between germline ends came to 11 bases. The CDR3 is 15 amino acids. CDR3: CASSVDGSSYNEQFF. The CDR3 nucleotides are TGTGCCAGCTCAGTAGACGGAAGCTCCTACAATGAGCAGTTCTTC.

V and J are TRBV12-3 or TRBV12-4 and TRBJ1-5; D may be TRBD1 (6 bases). The CDR3 covers 17 residues. The V and J ends lost 2 bases and 0 bases respectively, with 14 bases between them. The CDR3 here is CASSLRWTVYSNQPQHF. CDR3 sequence (DNA): TGTGCCAGCAGTTTACGATGGACAGTCTATAGCAATCAGCCCCAGCATTTT.

The chain carries TRBV11-1 and TRBJ2-1, with TRBD2 identical over 10 bases. V trimming: 4 bases; J trimming: 5 bases; junction bases outside the gene matches: 5. CDR3 length: 15 amino acids. Germline CDR1 and CDR2: SGHAT and FQDESV (reference sequence). Here the CDR3 reads CASSSQGLADNEQFF. CDR3 nucleotides: TGTGCCAGCAGCTCTCAAGGACTAGCGGACAATGAGCAGTTCTTC.

The chain joins TRBV6-4 to TRBJ2-3, with 8 bases lining up with TRBD1. The CDR3 covers 15 residues. V lost 4 bases, J lost 3 bases, and 6 bases stayed unmatched. Germline V lookup: CDR1 MRHNA, CDR2 SNTAGT. The CDR3 spells CASSGGQGETDTQYF. CDR3 coding DNA: TGTGCCAGCAGTGGCGGACAGGGAGAAACAGATACGCAGTATTTT.

V is TRBV27 and J is TRBJ2-7; 10 bases fit TRBD1. CDR3 length equals 16 residues. The germline gives CDR1 MNHEY, CDR2 SMNVEV (reference sequence). The junction had 8 bases not matched to a gene; V was cut back by 5 bases and J by 1 base. The DNA of the CDR3 is TGTGCCAGCAGTCCCCTAGGGACAGGGGATTCCTACGAGCAGTACTTC. Translated, it gives CASSPLGTGDSYEQYF.

The chain recombines TRBV28 with TRBJ1-2; 8 bases are a match to TRBD1. CDR1 and CDR2 from the germline V gene are MDHEN and SYDVKM. Germline trimming cut 5 bases from V and 0 bases from J; bases unmatched to any gene: 8. The CDR3 spans 16 residues. The CDR3 reads CASSLDRAMANYGYTF. CDR3 DNA sequence: TGTGCCAGCAGTCTGGACAGGGCGATGGCTAACTATGGCTACACCTTC.

This clonotype occurred many times. V gene TRBV15 combines with J gene TRBJ2-7, with TRBD1 matching 9 bases. Trimming at V came to 2 bases and at J to 4 bases, leaving 6 bases not matched to a gene. Germline CDR1 is LNHNV and CDR2 is YYDKDF (reference sequence). The CDR3 covers 15 residues. CDR3 bases: TGTGCCACCAGCAGAATGGCGACAGGGGGGTACGAGCAGTACTTC. Translating gives CATSRMATGGYEQYF.

This clonotype has at least ten counts. The chain employs TRBV20-1 and TRBJ1-1; D call uncertain. Deletions cut 0 bases from V and 0 bases from J, with 8 bases between. The CDR3 length is 14 residues. Germline V gene data show CDR1 as DFQATT and CDR2 as SNEGSKA (reference sequence). Written as DNA, the CDR3 is TGCAGTGCTAGAGAGGGCGGGGTGAACACTGAAGCTTTCTTT. Protein product: CSAREGGVNTEAFF.